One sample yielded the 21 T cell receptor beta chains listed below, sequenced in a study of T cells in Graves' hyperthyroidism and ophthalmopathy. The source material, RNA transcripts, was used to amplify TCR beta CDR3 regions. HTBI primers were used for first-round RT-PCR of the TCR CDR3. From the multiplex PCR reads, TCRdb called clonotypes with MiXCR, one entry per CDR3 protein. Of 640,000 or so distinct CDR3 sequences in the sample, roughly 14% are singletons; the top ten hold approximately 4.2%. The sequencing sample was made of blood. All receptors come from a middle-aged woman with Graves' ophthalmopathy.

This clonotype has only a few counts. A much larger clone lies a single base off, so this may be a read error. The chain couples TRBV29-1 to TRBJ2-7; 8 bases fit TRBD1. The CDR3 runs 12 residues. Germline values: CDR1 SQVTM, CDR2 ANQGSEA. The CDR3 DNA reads TGCAACGTTGATGGGACAGGTTACGAGCAGTACTTC. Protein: CNVDGTGYEQYF.

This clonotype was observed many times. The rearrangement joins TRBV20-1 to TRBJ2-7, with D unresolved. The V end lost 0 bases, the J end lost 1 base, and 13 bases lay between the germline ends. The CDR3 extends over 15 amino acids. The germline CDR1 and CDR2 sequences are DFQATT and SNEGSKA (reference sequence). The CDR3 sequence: CSARDSSFGSYEQYF. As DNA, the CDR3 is TGCAGTGCTAGAGATTCAAGTTTCGGGTCCTACGAGCAGTACTTC.

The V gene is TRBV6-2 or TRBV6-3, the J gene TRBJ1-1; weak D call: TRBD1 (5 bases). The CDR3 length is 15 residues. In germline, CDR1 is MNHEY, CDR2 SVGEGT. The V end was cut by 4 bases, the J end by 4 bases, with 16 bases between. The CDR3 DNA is TGTGCCAGCAGTTGGACACGGGGGGGAGGCACTGAAGCTTTCTTT. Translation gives CASSWTRGGGTEAFF.

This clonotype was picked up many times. DNA of the CDR3: TGTGCCACCAGTGATTTGAAGACGACAGGGCGGACCGGGGAGCTGTTTTTT. Amino acids: CATSDLKTTGRTGELFF. V gene TRBV24-1 combines with J gene TRBJ2-2; 7 bases are a match to TRBD1. Germline loops: CDR1 KGHDR, CDR2 SFDVKD. V shed 0 bases, J shed 5 bases, and the junction held 8 bases outside the gene matches. CDR3 size: 17 residues.

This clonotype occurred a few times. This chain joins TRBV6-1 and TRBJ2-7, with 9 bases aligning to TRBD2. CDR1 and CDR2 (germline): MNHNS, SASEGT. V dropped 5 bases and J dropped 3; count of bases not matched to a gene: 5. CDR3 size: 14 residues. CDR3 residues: CASSLAGMGYEQYF. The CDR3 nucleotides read TGTGCCAGCAGTCTAGCGGGAATGGGCTACGAGCAGTACTTC.

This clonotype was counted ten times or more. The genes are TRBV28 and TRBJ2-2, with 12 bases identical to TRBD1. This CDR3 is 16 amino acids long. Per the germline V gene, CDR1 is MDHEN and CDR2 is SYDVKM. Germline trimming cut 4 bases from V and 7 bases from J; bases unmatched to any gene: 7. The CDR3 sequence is CASSSRDRGRHGELFF. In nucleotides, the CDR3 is TGTGCCAGCAGTTCCCGGGACAGGGGGCGTCACGGGGAGCTGTTTTTT.

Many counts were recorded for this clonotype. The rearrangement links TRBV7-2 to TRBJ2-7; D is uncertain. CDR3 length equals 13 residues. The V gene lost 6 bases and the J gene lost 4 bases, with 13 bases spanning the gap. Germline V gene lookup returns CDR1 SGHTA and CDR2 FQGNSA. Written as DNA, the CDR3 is TGTGCCAGCAGAACCGGAGTAGGGTACGAGCAGTACTTC. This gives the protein CASRTGVGYEQYF.

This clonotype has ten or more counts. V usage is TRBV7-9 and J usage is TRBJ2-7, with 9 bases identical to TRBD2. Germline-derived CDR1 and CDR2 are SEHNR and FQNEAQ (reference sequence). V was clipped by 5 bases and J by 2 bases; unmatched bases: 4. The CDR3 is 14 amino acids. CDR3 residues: CASSPRTSAYEQYF. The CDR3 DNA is TGTGCCAGCAGCCCTAGGACTAGCGCCTACGAGCAGTACTTC.

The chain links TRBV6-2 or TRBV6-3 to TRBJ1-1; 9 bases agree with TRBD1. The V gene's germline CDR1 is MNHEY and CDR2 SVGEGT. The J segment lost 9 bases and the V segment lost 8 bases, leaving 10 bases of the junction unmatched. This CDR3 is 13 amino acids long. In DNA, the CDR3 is TGTGCCAGCCGGGACAGGGACTTTATGAAAGCTTTCTTT. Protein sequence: CASRDRDFMKAFF.

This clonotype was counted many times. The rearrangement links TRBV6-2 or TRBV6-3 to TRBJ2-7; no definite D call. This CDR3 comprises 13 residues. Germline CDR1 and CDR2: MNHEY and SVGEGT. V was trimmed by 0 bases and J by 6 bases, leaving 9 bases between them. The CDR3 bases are TGTGCCAGCAGTTACTCGCTTCCCTCCGAGCAGTACTTC. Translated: CASSYSLPSEQYF.

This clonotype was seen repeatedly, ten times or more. CDR3 amino acids: CATSDPGQGADEQYF. DNA for the CDR3: TGTGCCACCAGTGACCCCGGACAGGGGGCGGACGAGCAGTACTTC. The chain uses TRBV24-1 and TRBJ2-7; 11 bases are a match to TRBD1. The CDR3 is 15 amino acids. The ends lost 4 bases at V and 5 bases at J; junction bases unmatched: 6. Looked up from germline, CDR1 is KGHDR and CDR2 is SFDVKD.

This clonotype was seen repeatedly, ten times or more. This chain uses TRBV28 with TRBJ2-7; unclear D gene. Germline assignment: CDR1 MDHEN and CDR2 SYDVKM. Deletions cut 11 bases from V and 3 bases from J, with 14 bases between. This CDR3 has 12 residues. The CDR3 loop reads CAGKGKDYEQYF. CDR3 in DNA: TGTGCCGGAAAAGGGAAGGACTACGAGCAGTACTTC.

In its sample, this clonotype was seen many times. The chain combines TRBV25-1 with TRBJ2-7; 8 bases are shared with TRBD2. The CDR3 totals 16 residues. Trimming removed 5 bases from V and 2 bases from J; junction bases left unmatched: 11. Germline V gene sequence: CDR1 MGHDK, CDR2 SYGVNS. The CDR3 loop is CASSSGRTSRAYEQYF. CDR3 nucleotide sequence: TGTGCCAGCAGTAGTGGGCGGACTAGCCGGGCCTACGAGCAGTACTTC.

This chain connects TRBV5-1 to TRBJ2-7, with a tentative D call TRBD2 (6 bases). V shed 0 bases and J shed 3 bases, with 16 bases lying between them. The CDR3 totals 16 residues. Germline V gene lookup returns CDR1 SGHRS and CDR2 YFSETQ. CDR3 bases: TGCGCCAGCAGCTTGGGATCCAACTACGGGAGCTACGAGCAGTACTTC. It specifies CASSLGSNYGSYEQYF.

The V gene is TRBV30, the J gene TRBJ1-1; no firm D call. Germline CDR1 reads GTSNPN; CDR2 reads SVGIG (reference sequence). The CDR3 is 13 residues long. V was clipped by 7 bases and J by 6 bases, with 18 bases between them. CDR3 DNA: TGTGCCTATGACCTAAAAGAGTTCGCTGAAGCTTTCTTT. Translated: CAYDLKEFAEAFF.

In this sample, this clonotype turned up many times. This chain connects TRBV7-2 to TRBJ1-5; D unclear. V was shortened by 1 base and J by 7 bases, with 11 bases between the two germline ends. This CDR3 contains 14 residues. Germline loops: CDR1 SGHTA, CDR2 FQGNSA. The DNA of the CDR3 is TGTGCCAGCAGCTTAGTTGGTCCAGAGCAGCCCCAGCATTTT. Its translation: CASSLVGPEQPQHF.

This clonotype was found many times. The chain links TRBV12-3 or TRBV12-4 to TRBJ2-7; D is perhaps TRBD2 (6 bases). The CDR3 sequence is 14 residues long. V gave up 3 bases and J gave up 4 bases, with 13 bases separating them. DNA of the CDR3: TGTGCCAGCAGTTTCGGAGGGGCGGGGTACGAGCAGTACTTC. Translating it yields CASSFGGAGYEQYF.

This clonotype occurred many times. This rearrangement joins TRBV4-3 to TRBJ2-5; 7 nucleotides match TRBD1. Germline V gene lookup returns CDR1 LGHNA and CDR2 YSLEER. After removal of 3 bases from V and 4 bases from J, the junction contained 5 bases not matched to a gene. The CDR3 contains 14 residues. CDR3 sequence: CASSHLAGGETQYF. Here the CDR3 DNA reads TGCGCCAGCAGCCACCTGGCAGGGGGAGAGACCCAGTACTTC.

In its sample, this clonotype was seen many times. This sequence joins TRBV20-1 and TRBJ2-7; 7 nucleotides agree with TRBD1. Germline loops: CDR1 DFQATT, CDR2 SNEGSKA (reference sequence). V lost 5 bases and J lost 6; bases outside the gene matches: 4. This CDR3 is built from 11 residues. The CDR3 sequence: CSADAGGEQYF. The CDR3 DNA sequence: TGCAGTGCTGATGCAGGGGGCGAGCAGTACTTC.

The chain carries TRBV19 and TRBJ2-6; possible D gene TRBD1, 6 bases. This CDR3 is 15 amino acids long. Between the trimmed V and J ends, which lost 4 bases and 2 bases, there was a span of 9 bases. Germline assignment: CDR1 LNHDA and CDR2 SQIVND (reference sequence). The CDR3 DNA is TGTGCCAGTAGTACTTCAGGGGCTGGGGCCAACGTCCTGACTTTC. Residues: CASSTSGAGANVLTF.

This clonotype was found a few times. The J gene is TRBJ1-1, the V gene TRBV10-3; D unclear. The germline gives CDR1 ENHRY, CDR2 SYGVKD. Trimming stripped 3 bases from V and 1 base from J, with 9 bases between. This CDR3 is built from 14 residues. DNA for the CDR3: TGTGCCATCAGTGACTGGGAAACGAACACTGAAGCTTTCTTT. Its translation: CAISDWETNTEAFF.